A single sample is the source of the 6 T cell receptor beta chains below, sequenced in a study of OX40 agonist ivuxolimab in advanced cancers. Sequenced by immunoSEQ multiplex PCR; TCRdb stores in-frame clones only, minus some. The sample contains roughly 86,000 clones, just under 90% of which appear only once. The input for sequencing was CD4+ or CD8+ T cells sorted from blood, taken in a trial of the OX40 agonist ivuxolimab. The receptors originated from an adult with an advanced solid tumor such as melanoma, head and neck, liver or kidney cancer.

In this sample, this clone turned up once. This chain connects TRBV5-6 to TRBJ2-7; D remains ambiguous. CDR1 and CDR2 from the germline V gene are SGHDT and YYEEEE. The V end was cut by 0 bases, the J end by 3 bases, with 10 bases between. The CDR3 is 14 amino acids. CDR3: CASSLDSLYYEQYF. CDR3 DNA: TGTGCCAGCAGCTTGGACAGCCTATACTACGAGCAGTACTTC.

In this sample, this clone turned up a few times. The CDR3 DNA sequence: TGTGCCAGCAGTTTGATTCCCGGGGAGCTGTTTTTT. Translating gives CASSLIPGELFF. The V and J genes are TRBV27 and TRBJ2-2; D is ambiguous. The germline V gene has CDR1 MNHEY and CDR2 SMNVEV (reference sequence). The V end was cut by 3 bases, the J end by 6 bases, with 5 bases between. CDR3 size: 12 residues.

The chain couples TRBV12-5 to TRBJ1-1; D unresolved. This CDR3 has 13 amino acids. Germline CDR1 reads LGHNT; CDR2 reads FRNRAP. V dropped 4 bases and J dropped 3 bases, with 9 bases sitting between them. CDR3 DNA sequence: TGTGCTAGTGGTTACGCAGGTTACACTGAAGCTTTCTTT. It yields the protein CASGYAGYTEAFF.

V is TRBV7-7 and J is TRBJ2-7; D may match TRBD1 or TRBD2 (5 bases each). The CDR3 length is 12 residues. Germline assignment: CDR1 SSHAT and CDR2 FNYEAQ (reference sequence). Deletions cut 5 bases from V and 9 bases from J, with 14 bases between. DNA for the CDR3: TGTGCCAGCAGCGTGGGGGAGACGGGGCAGTACTTC. It yields the protein CASSVGETGQYF. The full variable domain, with the rest looked up from reference TRBV7-7 and TRBJ2-7, is GAGVSQSPRYKVTKRGQDVTLRCDPISSHATLYWYQQALGQGPEFLTYFNYEAQPDKSGLPSDRFSAERPEGSISTLTIQRTEQRDSAMYRCASSVGETGQYFGPGTRLTVT.

The rearrangement joins TRBV4-1 to TRBJ1-1; tentatively, D is TRBD1 (5 bases). The CDR3 consists of 14 residues. Germline CDR1 reads MGHRA; CDR2 reads YSYEKL. V was clipped by 2 bases and J by 1 base, with 8 bases between them. The DNA of the CDR3 is TGCGCCAGCAGCCAACCTGGACAGAACACTGAAGCTTTCTTT. Translation gives CASSQPGQNTEAFF.

The V gene is TRBV7-8, the J gene TRBJ2-5, with D possibly being TRBD2 (7 bases). Germline assignment: CDR1 SGHVS and CDR2 FQNEAQ. The germline V and J ends were trimmed by 4 bases and 2 bases, with 20 bases remaining between them. The CDR3 spans 17 residues. The chain's CDR3 is CASSWARRGGGQETQYF. The CDR3 nucleotides read TGTGCCAGCAGCTGGGCGCGGCGGGGAGGGGGACAAGAGACCCAGTACTTC.